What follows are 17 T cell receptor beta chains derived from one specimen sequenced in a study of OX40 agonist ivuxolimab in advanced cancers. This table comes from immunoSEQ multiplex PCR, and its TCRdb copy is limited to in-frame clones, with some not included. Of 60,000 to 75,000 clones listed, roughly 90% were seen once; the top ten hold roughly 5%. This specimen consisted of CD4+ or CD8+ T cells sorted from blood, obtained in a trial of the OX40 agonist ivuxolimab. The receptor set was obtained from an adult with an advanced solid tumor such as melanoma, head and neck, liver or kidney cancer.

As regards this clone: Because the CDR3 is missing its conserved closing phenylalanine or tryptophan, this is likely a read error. The CDR3 region has the DNA TGTGCCAGCAGTTCCACCTCGGGAGGAAACTATGGCTACACCTCC. Residues: CASSSTSGGNYGYTS. V and J are TRBV6-5 and TRBJ1-2; D is unresolved. Germline lookup yields CDR1 MNHEY and CDR2 SVGAGI. The ends were cut back, 4 bases at V and 2 bases at J, with 14 bases in the middle. The CDR3 has 15 amino acids.

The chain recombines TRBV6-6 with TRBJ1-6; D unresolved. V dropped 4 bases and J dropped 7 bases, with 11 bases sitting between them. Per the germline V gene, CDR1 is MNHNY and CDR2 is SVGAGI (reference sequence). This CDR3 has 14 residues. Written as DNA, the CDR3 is TGTGCCAGCAGTTTCGGGGAAATGAATTCACCCCTCCACTTT. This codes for CASSFGEMNSPLHF.

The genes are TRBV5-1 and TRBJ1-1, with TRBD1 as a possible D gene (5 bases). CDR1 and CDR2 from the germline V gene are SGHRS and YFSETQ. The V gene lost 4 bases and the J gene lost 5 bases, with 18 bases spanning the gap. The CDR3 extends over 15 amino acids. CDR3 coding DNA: TGCGCCAGCAGCCCCCCCGGGGGAGTTGAAACTGAAGCTTTCTTT. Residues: CASSPPGGVETEAFF. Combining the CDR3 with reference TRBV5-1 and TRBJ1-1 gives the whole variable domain KAGVTQTPRYLIKTRGQQVTLSCSPISGHRSVSWYQQTPGQGLQFLFEYFSETQRNKGNFPGRFSGRQFSNSRSEMNVSTLELGDSALYLCASSPPGGVETEAFFGQGTRLTVV.

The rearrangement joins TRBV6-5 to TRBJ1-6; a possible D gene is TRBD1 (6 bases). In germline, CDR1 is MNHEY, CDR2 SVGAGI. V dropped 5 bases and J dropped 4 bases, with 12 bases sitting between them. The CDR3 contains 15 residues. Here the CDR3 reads CASSRQGLYNSPLHF. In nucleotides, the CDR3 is TGTGCCAGCAGTCGTCAGGGGCTATATAATTCACCCCTCCACTTT.

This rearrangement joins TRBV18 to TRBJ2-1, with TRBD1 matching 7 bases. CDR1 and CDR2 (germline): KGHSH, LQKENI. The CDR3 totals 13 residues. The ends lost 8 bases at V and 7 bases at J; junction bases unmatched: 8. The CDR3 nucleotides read TGTGCCAGCCAGAGACAGGGATTGAATGAGCAGTTCTTC. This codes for CASQRQGLNEQFF.

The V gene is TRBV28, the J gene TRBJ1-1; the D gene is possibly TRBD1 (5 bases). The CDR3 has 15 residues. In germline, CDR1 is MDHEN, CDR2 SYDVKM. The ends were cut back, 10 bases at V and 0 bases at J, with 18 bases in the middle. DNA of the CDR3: TGTGCCACCGGTGCCCAGGGTGGGATGAACACTGAAGCTTTCTTT. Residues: CATGAQGGMNTEAFF.

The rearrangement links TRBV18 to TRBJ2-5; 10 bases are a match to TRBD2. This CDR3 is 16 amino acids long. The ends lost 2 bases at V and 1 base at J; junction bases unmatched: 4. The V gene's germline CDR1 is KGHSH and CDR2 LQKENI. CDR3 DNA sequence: TGTGCCAGCTCACCATCTAGCGGGGGATCCCAAGAGACCCAGTACTTC. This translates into CASSPSSGGSQETQYF.

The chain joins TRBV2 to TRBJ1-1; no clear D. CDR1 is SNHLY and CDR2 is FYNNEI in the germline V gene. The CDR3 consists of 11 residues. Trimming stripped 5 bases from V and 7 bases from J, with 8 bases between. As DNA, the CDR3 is TGTGCCAGCAGTAGGAGGGATGAAGCTTTCTTT. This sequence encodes CASSRRDEAFF.

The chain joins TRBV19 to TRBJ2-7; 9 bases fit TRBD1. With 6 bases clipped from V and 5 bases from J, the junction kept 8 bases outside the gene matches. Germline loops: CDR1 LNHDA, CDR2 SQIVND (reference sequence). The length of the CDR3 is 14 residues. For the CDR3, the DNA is TGTGCCAGTAGCGACCGGGACAGGGTAAACGAGCAGTACTTC. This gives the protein CASSDRDRVNEQYF.

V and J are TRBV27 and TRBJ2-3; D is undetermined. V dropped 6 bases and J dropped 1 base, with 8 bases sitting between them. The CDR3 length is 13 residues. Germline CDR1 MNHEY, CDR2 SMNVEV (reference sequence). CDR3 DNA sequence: TGTGCCAGCAGCCGCCCTCGCACAGATACGCAGTATTTT. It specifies CASSRPRTDTQYF.

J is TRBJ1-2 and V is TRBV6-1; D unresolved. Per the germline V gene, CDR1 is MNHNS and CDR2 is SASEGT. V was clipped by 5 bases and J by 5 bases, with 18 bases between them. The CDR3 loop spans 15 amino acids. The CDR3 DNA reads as TGTGCCAGCAGTTCTAGGGAGTCGGTAACTTATGGCTACACCTTC. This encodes CASSSRESVTYGYTF.

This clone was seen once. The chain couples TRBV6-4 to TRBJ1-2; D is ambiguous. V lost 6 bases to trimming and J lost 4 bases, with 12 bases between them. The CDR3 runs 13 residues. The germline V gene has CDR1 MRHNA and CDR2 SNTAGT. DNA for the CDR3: TGTGCCAGCAGCCCCGGGGAAACCTATGGCTACACCTTC. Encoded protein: CASSPGETYGYTF.

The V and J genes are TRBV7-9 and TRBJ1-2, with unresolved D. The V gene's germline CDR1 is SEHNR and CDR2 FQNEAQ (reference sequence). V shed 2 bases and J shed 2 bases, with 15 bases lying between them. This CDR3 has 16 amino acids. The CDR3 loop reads CASSLRSGEFNYGYTF. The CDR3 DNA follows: TGTGCCAGCAGCTTAAGGAGCGGGGAATTCAACTATGGCTACACCTTC. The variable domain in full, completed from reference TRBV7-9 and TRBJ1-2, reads DTGVSQNPRHKITKRGQNVTFRCDPISEHNRLYWYRQTLGQGPEFLTYFQNEAQLEKSRLLSDRFSAERPKGSFSTLEIQRTEQGDSAMYLCASSLRSGEFNYGYTFGSGTRLTVV.

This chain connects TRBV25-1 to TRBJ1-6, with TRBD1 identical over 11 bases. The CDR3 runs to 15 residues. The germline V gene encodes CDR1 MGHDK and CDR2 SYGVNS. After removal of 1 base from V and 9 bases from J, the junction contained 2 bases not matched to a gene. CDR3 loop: CASSESGTGGSPLHF. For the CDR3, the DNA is TGTGCCAGCAGTGAATCAGGGACAGGGGGTTCACCCCTCCACTTT.

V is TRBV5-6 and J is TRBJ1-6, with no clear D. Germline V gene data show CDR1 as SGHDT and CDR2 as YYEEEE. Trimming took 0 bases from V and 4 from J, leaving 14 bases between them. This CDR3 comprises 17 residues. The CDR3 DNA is TGTGCCAGCAGCTTGGAAGGAGAGAATCGATATAATTCACCCCTCCACTTT. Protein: CASSLEGENRYNSPLHF. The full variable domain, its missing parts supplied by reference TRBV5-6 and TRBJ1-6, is DAGVTQSPTHLIKTRGQQVTLRCSPKSGHDTVSWYQQALGQGPQFIFQYYEEEERQRGNFPDRFSGHQFPNYSSELNVNALLLGDSALYLCASSLEGENRYNSPLHFGNGTRLTVT.

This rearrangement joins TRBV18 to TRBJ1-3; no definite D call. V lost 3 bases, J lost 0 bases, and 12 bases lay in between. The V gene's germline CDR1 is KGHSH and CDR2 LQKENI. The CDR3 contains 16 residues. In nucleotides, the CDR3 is TGTGCCAGCTCACCGAACTCGGACCCCTCTGGAAACACCATATATTTT. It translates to CASSPNSDPSGNTIYF.

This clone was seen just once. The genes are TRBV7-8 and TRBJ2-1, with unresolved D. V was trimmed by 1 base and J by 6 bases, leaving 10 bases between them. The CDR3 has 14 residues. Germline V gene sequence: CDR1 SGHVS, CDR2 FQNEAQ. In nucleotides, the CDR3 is TGTGCCAGCAGCTTAGGCCGGGCTACCAATGAGCAGTTCTTC. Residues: CASSLGRATNEQFF.